This T cell receptor (beta chain) was profiled in a study of blood T cell repertoires in COVID-19. Overall study: From the United States, Italy and Spain came samples of acute and convalescent COVID-19. Sources were T cells, B-cell-depleted T cells, or PBMCs; the material itself was cDNA or gDNA.

In the original workflow: Amplifying reference gene primers gave estimates of nucleated cell counts. Sequencing was performed with immunoSEQ multiplex PCR; in TCRdb, only in-frame clones are kept and a portion is missing. The DNA gave D and trimming, while V, J and clone size come from that table. The sample comprises about 140,000 clones, about 87% of which are singletons, and about two fifths rests with the top ten. The J segment lost 9 bases and the V segment lost 2 bases, leaving 2 bases of the junction unmatched. The length of the CDR3 is 13 residues. CDR1 MNHEY and CDR2 SVGAGI come from the germline V gene.

This chain joins TRBV6-5 and TRBJ2-1, with 9 bases aligning to TRBD1. The material sequenced was peripheral blood. The receptor comes from a man aged 45-60 years who had recovered from COVID-19. The CDR3 protein is CASSYTGGSEQFF. CDR3 DNA sequence: TGTGCCAGCAGTTACACAGGGGGCAGTGAGCAGTTCTTC.